This T cell receptor (beta chain) was profiled in a study of prognosis after radiotherapy for stage I lung cancer. TCR beta CDR3 amplification from genomic DNA was performed by two-round multiplex PCR. Used in first-round PCR were primers specific to each TRBV and TRBJ gene. TCRdb processed the multiplex PCR reads anew with MiXCR; each CDR3 protein has one entry. The table shows 12,000 or so distinct CDR3 sequences, with approximately 40% occurring only once. This clonotype was counted many times. The TCR comes from a donor older than 45 with non-small cell lung cancer. Sequenced material: PBMCs, taken before or after stereotactic body radiation therapy (not recorded which).

The CDR3: CSARGDRGYEQYF. As DNA, the CDR3 is TGCAGTGCTAGGGGGGACAGGGGCTACGAGCAGTACTTC. This chain links TRBV20-1 with TRBJ2-7; TRBD1 aligns across 10 bases. This CDR3 is 13 amino acids long. CDR1 DFQATT and CDR2 SNEGSKA come from the germline V gene (reference sequence). After removal of 3 bases from V and 3 bases from J, the junction contained 2 bases not matched to a gene.